This T cell receptor (beta chain) was found in a study of blood T cell repertoires in COVID-19 (dated by TCRdb to between 2020 and 2021). As for the study more broadly: Samples from collaborators originated in the United States, Italy and Spain and spanned both the acute and convalescent phases of COVID-19. Where available, HLA class I and class II types were taken from metadata supplied by the sample provider and were not determined by assay-based typing. A de-identified subject ID, COVID-19 status, age in years and sex were almost always included in the sample metadata. The samples were drawn from two sources: the first 160 participants of the ongoing ImmuneRACE study, and 1,254 subjects contributed by 6 global collaborators. The repertoires were released in a freely available public database intended as a resource for research on the immune response to SARS-CoV-2. Subjects who had been exposed to COVID-19, were actively infected with it, or had recovered from it provided the deeply sampled blood TCRbeta repertoires that made up the dataset. The material from the prospective study consisted of cDNA or gDNA derived from T cells, B-cell-depleted T cells, or PBMCs.

The paper's findings and limits, for the study overall: Clinical and demographic metadata were provided uncurated, with the amount varying by source and participant.

On this clone itself: No antigen is known for it. No base qualities exist here, and no much larger clone lies one base off it.

TCRbeta CDR3 regions were amplified from genomic DNA using the immunoSEQ Assay, a bias-controlled multiplex PCR. In the original analysis: Nucleated cell counts per sample were estimated from amplification of reference gene primers within the assay. Sequence reads were collapsed and filtered to measure the absolute abundance of every unique TCRbeta CDR3 rearrangement. For each sample, productive Simpson clonality was calculated as the square root of Simpson's diversity index over productive rearrangements. TCRdb re-hosts the immuneACCESS table, in-frame sequences only. Its copies lack some clones; in the studies checked, an unresolved V gene accounts for under half of them, and the cause for the rest is not known. V and J calls and clone size are copied from that table; D and trimming were computed from the DNA. In all, the sample holds 200,000 to 250,000 clones, and 88% of those were seen once. The top ten clonotypes cover approximately 2.6% of the sample.

The CDR1 and CDR2 encoded by the germline V gene are SGDLS and YYNGEE. Trimming costs V 4 bases and J 1 base, and their ends lie 14 bases apart. Including the terminal cysteine and phenylalanine, the CDR3 comprises 15 residues. CDR3 DNA is the only sequence kept; it has 45 bases, read in frame from the first base. Whole blood was collected in K2EDTA tubes by collaborating institutions according to the institutions' own protocols. Collaborator samples were shipped for TCRbeta analysis as frozen whole blood, isolated PBMCs, or DNA extracted from either sample type. The chain is made from TRBV9 and TRBJ2-5; TRBD2 is a possible D gene, resting on 5 matching bases. The receptor's source is a woman aged 55-75 years with acute or convalescent COVID-19. The source material was peripheral blood. The CDR3 corresponds to CASSSREGTQETQYF. The DNA is as follows: TGTGCCAGCAGCTCGCGAGAGGGAACCCAAGAGACCCAGTACTTC.